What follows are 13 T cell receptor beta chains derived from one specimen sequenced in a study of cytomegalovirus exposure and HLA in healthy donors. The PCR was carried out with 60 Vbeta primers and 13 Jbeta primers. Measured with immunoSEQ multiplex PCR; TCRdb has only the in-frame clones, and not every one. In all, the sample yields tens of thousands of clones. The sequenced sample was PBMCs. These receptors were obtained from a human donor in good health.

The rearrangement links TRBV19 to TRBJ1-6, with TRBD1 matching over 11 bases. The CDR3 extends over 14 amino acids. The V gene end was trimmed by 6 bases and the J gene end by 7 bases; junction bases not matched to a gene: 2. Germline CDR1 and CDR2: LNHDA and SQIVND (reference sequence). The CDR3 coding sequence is TGTGCCAGTAGCGGGACAGGGGGAAATTCACCCCTCCACTTT. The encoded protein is CASSGTGGNSPLHF.

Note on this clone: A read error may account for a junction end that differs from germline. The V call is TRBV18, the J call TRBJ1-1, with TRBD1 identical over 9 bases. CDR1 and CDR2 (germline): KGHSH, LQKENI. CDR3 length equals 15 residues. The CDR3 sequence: CASSRTGDMNTEDFF. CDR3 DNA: TGTGCCAGCTCACGGACAGGGGACATGAACACTGAAGATTTCTTT. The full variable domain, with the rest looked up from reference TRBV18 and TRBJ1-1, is NAGVMQNPRHLVRRRGQEARLRCSPMKGHSHVYWYRQLPEEGLKFMVYLQKENIIDESGMPKERFSAEFPKEGPSILRIQQVVRGDSAAYFCASSRTGDMNTEDFFGQGTRLTVV.

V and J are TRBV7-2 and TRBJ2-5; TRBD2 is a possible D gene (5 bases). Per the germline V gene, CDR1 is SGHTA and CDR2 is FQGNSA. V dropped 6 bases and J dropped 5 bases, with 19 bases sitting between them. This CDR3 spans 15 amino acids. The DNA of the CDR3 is TGTGCCAGCAGTCCCCCAGGAGGTCGTCATGAGACCCAGTACTTC. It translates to CASSPPGGRHETQYF.

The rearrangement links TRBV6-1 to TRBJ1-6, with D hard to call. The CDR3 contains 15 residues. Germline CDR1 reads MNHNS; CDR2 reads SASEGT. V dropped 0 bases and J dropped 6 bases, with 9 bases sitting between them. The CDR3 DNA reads TGTGCCAGCAGTGAAGCGACTTGGCCTAATTCACCCCTCCACTTT. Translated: CASSEATWPNSPLHF.

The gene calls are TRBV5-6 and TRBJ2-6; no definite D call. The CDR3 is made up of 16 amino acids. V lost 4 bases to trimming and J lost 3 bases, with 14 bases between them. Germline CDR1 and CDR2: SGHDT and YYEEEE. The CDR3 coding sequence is TGTGCCAGCAGCACGTCGGGTAGCTATGGGGCCAACGTCCTGACTTTC. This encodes CASSTSGSYGANVLTF.

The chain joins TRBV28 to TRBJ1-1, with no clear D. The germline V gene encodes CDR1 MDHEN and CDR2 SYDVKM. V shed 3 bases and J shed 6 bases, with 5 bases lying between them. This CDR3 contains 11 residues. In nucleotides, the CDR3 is TGTGCCAGCAGTTTCCTAGCTGAAGCTTTCTTT. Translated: CASSFLAEAFF.

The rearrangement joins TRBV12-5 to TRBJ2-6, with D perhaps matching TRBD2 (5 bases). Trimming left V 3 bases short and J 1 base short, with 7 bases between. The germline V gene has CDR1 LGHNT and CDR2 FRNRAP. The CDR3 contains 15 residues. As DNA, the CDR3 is TGTGCTAGTGGTTTTGGAGGTTCTGGGGCCAACGTCCTGACTTTC. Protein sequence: CASGFGGSGANVLTF.

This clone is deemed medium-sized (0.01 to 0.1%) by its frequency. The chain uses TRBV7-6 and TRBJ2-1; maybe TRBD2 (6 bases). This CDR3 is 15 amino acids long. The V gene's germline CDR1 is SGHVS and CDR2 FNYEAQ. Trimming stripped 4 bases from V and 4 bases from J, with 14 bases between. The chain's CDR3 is CASSSGTGAYNEQFF. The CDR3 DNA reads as TGTGCCAGCAGCTCCGGGACTGGGGCTTACAATGAGCAGTTCTTC.

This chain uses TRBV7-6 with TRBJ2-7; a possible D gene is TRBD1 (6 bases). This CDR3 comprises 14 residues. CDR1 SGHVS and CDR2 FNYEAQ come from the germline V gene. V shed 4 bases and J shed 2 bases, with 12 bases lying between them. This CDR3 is CASSSTQGPYEQYF. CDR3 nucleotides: TGTGCCAGCAGCTCTACACAGGGCCCCTACGAGCAGTACTTC.

In DNA form, the CDR3 reads TGCAGCGGCGAGACAGGGCGCCAAGAGACCCAGTACTTC. It codes for CSGETGRQETQYF. The gene calls are TRBV29-1 and TRBJ2-5; 7 bases agree with TRBD1. CDR1 and CDR2 from the germline V gene are SQVTM and ANQGSEA. Unmatched junction bases numbered 6, after V lost 7 bases and J lost 1 base. This CDR3 spans 13 amino acids.

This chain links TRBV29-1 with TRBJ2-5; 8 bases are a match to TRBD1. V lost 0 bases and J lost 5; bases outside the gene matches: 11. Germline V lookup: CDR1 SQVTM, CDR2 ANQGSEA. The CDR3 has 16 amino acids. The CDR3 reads CSVEESEQGAWETQYF. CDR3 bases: TGCAGCGTTGAAGAATCAGAGCAGGGGGCATGGGAGACCCAGTACTTC.

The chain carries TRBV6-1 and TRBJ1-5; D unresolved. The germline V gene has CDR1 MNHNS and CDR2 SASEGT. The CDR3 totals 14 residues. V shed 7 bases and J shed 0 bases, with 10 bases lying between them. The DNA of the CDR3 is TGTGCCAGCATCCGGACTAATAGCAATCAGCCCCAGCATTTT. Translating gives CASIRTNSNQPQHF.

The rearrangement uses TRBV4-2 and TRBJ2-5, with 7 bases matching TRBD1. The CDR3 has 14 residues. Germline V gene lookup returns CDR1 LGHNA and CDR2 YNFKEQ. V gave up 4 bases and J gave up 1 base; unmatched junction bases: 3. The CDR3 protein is CASSRGQPQETQYF. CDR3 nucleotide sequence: TGTGCCAGCAGCCGGGGACAGCCCCAAGAGACCCAGTACTTC.